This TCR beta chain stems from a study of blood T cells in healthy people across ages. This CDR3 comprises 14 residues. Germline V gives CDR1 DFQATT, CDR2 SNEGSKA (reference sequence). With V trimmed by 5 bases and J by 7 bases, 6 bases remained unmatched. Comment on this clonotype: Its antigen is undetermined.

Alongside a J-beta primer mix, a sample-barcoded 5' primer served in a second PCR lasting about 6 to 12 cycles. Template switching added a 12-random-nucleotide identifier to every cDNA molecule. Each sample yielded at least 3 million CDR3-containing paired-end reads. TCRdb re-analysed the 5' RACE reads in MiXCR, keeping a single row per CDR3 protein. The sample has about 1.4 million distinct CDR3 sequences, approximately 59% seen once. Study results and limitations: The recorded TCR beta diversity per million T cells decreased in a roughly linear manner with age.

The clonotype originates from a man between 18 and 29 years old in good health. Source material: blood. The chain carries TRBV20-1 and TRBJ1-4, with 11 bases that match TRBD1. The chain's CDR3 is CSALGTGGGEKLFF. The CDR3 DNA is TGCAGTGCTCTTGGGACAGGGGGAGGTGAAAAACTGTTTTTT.